What follows describes a single T cell receptor beta chain. Its antigen remains unidentified. No per-base quality is available; no much larger clone lies one base away. The data stem from a study of T cells in Graves' hyperthyroidism and ophthalmopathy (dated by TCRdb to the late 2010s). As for the study more broadly: Peripheral blood samples were taken at the time of initial diagnosis, prior to any treatment. Prospective prediction of ophthalmopathy was tested in an independent validation cohort consisting of 18 to 20 hyperthyroidism patients and about 17 patients who later progressed to ophthalmopathy. After blood sampling, hyperthyroidism patients were treated with methimazole at a starting dose of 30 mg daily, and ophthalmopathy patients were treated with high-dose intravenous methylprednisolone. The 75 to 100 discovery patients were randomly split 7:3 into training and test sets. According to the paper, TCR Vbeta CDR3 sequencing was carried out on some 130 peripheral blood samples, which came from over 40 ophthalmopathy, under 85 hyperthyroidism and around 17 progressor patients. Thyroid tissue and blood T-cell repertoires from about six Graves' hyperthyroidism patients were also compared in the study. To identify TCR V-J signatures that set the groups apart, the researchers used a discovery cohort of 100 patients, made up of about 44 with Graves' ophthalmopathy and 57 with stable Graves' hyperthyroidism. Study-wide findings and limitations: Ophthalmopathy was separated from stable hyperthyroidism by a 13 V-J signature model, with around 90% sensitivity and 81% to 83% specificity obtained in cross-validation and 80%/75% obtained in testing. Sample size was not statistically predetermined, and blinding of investigators to group allocation was not performed. During validation, the model predicted progression to ophthalmopathy a median of roughly six months ahead of onset, with around 65% sensitivity and roughly 75% specificity. Most expanded thyroid clonotypes (frequency above 0.001) were also found in blood, which suggests that blood repertoires may mirror thyroid immune responses.

Counted from cysteine to phenylalanine, this CDR3 has 13 amino acids. The entry retains the CDR3 DNA only, 39 bases that are in frame from base 1. Per the germline V gene (reference sequence), SGHNT is the CDR1 and YYREEE is the CDR2. V loses 1 base, J loses 4 bases, and the germline ends lie 8 bases apart. Hyperthyroidism patients were newly diagnosed, with disease duration under 2 months, and aged 18 to 65 years. The study excluded patients with uncontrolled infections, other autoimmune diseases, pregnancy or lactation. Clinical symptoms, serum thyroxine and TRAb, thyroid ultrasound, and orbital computed tomography formed the basis for the diagnoses. Blood from progressor patients was drawn when they were first diagnosed with hyperthyroidism, before any ophthalmopathy symptoms appeared. Ficoll-Paque density gradient centrifugation was used to isolate PBMCs from about 9.4 ml of fresh peripheral blood. Progressor patients were first diagnosed with Graves' hyperthyroidism and then developed ophthalmopathy during follow-up. Trizol reagent was used to extract total RNA, and RNA quality was then checked on an Agilent 2100 Bioanalyzer.

TCR beta CDR3 regions were amplified from RNA transcripts. A first-round RT-PCR of the TCR CDR3 used the HTBI primer set with the Qiagen OneStep RT-PCR kit. Libraries were constructed in a second round of multiplex PCR, after which size selection and purification were carried out. Sequencing of the libraries was done on an Illumina HiSeq2000 using paired-end 100 bp reads. As for the original processing: SOAPnuke was used to process the raw data, with reads discarded if the reads contained adapters or uncalled bases, had a mean Phred below 15, or lacked an exact constant-primer or identifier match. COPE v1.2.5 was used to merge high-quality paired reads, and clonotypes were defined as unique nucleotide sequences. MiTCR v1.1 was used to align the clonotypes against IMGT TRBV, TRBD and TRBJ reference segments. The analysis included only V-J combinations with a frequency above 0.0001, which together covered 99.2% of the repertoires. A TCS score was defined as the ratio of F50 (clonal expansion) to E x V (chaos), with BLOSUM62-based TCRdist applied between CDR3 peptides within each V-J. Welch's t-statistics and random forest reduced several hundred V-J features to about 13, which were used in a naive Bayes classifier (R e1071). The public reads were run again by TCRdb, first through fastp at Q25 and then through MiXCR, and only productive beta chains were kept. Rows are combined by CDR3 protein, so each entry shows the most common genes and DNA. The V and J calls and clone size come from TCRdb's table, not from the authors' own analysis. The sample contains approximately 32,000 distinct CDR3 sequences, around 48% of them found a single time. Approximately 6.2% of the sample is in the top ten clones.

Sequencing was carried out using blood. Here the chain combines TRBV5-4 and TRBJ2-5; a tentative D call is TRBD1 (6 bases match). This TCR was recovered from a woman between 45 and 65 years old with Graves' hyperthyroidism that later progressed to Graves' ophthalmopathy. The CDR3 amino acid sequence is: CASSLSRGETQYF. The DNA sequence follows: TGTGCCAGCAGCTTGTCCAGGGGAGAGACCCAGTACTTC.